The text below deals with one TCR beta chain. The source of the sample is a study of control samples from healthy donors and cancer patients. V lost 4 bases and J lost 4, with 2 bases in between. This CDR3 spans 11 amino acids. Per the germline V gene, CDR1 is LGHDT and CDR2 is YNNKEL (reference sequence). Produced via immunoSEQ multiplex PCR; TCRdb's table is partial and in-frame only. The sample records 100,000 or so clones, approximately 90% being singletons. The source material was blood. The TCR sequence derives from a young man in good health. The rearrangement links TRBV3-1 (or the pseudogene TRBV3-2) to TRBJ2-4; D not certain. The CDR3 DNA sequence: TGTGCCAGCAGCCTAAAAAACATTCAGTACTTC. It codes for CASSLKNIQYF.